This T cell receptor (beta chain) came from a study of blood T cell repertoires in COVID-19. Assay: immunoSEQ multiplex PCR; the TCRdb copy retains only in-frame clones and omits some. The sample includes some 380,000 clones, about 87% of them seen just once. This CDR3 has 14 residues. CDR1 and CDR2 (germline): KGHSY, FQNENV. Trimming cost V 4 bases and J 7 bases, with 16 bases left between them. The TCR comes from a young man who had recovered from COVID-19. V usage is TRBV16 and J usage is TRBJ1-2; unclear D gene. Source material: PBMCs or T cells enriched from blood (not recorded which). The CDR3 reads CASSPQTGLGGYTF. CDR3 sequence (DNA): TGTGCCAGCAGCCCACAGACGGGATTGGGTGGCTACACCTTC.